This entry concerns a single T cell receptor (beta chain). Its antigen target is currently unknown. No per-base quality is available; no much larger clone lies one base away. The trial excluded patients who had a history of autoimmune disease or who were on systemic immunosuppression. Peripheral blood for TCR sequencing was collected from all dose cohorts at baseline, on cycle 4 day 1, and on cycle 7 day 1. Samples were obtained from an open-label, multicenter, first-in-human phase I dose-escalation trial of ivuxolimab. Adults with locally advanced or metastatic melanoma, renal cell carcinoma, hepatocellular carcinoma or head and neck squamous cell carcinoma were enrolled in the trial. Before TCR sequencing, CD4+ T cells and CD8+ T cells were sorted from peripheral blood as separate populations. This entry comes from a study of OX40 agonist ivuxolimab in advanced cancers. Some background on the complete study: Ivuxolimab was an agonistic, fully human IgG2 monoclonal antibody directed against OX40 (CD134), a costimulatory receptor. The point of sequencing TCRbeta in the periphery was to test whether ivuxolimab changed TCR sequence diversity and drove clonal T-cell expansion. Prior anti-PD-1, anti-PD-L1 or anti-CTLA-4 therapy was permitted, and checkpoint inhibitors had been received by roughly 40% of dose-escalation patients. In the dose-escalation cohort, about four fifths of patients were male, and the mean age was 60 years with a range of 23 to 79. Partial responses were achieved by three dose-escalation patients, of whom one had hepatocellular carcinoma and two had cutaneous melanoma. The monotherapy dose-escalation portion (N of about 50 patients) of the phase I ivuxolimab trial is reported in the paper. Among the roughly 54 dose-escalation patients, about 19 had hepatocellular carcinoma, 15 melanoma, 9 renal cell carcinoma and 9 head and neck cancer. Intravenous ivuxolimab was administered to patients every 2 weeks at six dose levels: 0.01, 0.1, 0.3, 1.5, 3 and 10 mg/kg.

Overall results and qualifications from the work: At doses from 0.1 to 3.0 mg/kg, clonal expansion was seen in both CD4+ and CD8+ blood T cells between baseline and week 6. Which antigens the clonally expanded peripheral T cells were specific for was not determined. In the 0.1-3.0 mg/kg groups, partial responders were among the patients with the lowest normalized peripheral clonal expansion, particularly in CD8+ T cells. On average, CD8+ T cells showed more expanded clones than CD4+ T cells after ivuxolimab. Low levels of normalized T-cell clonal expansion were also seen in some nonresponding patients.

For sequencing of the TCRbeta CDR3 region, genomic DNA was extracted from the sorted cells. TCRbeta CDR3 regions were sequenced using the immunoSEQ Assay. TCRdb re-hosts the immuneACCESS table, in-frame sequences only. Its copies lack some clones; in the studies checked, an unresolved V gene accounts for under half of them, and the cause for the rest is not known. The sample yields 48,000 or so clones; about nine tenths were counted once. Approximately 6.7% of the sample belongs to the ten largest clones. For this chain, trimming is 4 bases at the V end and 5 bases at the J end, and the number of junction bases without a gene match is 9. For CDR1 and CDR2, the germline V gene lists SGDLS and YYNGEE. Taken from cysteine to phenylalanine, the CDR3 has 17 residues. Only the CDR3 region is kept as DNA, spanning 51 bases read in frame from base 1.

Recombination joined TRBV9 with TRBJ2-5; 15 of the junction bases match TRBD2. The sample consisted of CD4+ or CD8+ T cells sorted from blood, taken in a trial of the OX40 agonist ivuxolimab. The clonotype originates from an adult with an advanced solid tumor such as melanoma, head and neck, liver or kidney cancer. The CDR3 is CASSFSLGLAGGETQYF. In nucleotides, the sequence is TGTGCCAGCAGCTTTTCGCTCGGACTAGCGGGGGGGGAGACCCAGTACTTC.